Below, 3 T cell receptor beta chains from the same sample are listed, as sequenced in a study of shared clonotypes between healthy human individuals. The table came from immunoSEQ multiplex PCR; TCRdb's copy has only in-frame clones and leaves some out. The sample yields about 1.1 million clones, approximately 80% seen once. Material for sequencing was memory CD4+ T cells from PBMCs. Documented subset: CD45RA-negative fraction. These receptors were collected from a young man in good health. Some clones in this sample may be carry-over from other donors' samples.

The chain uses TRBV7-2 and TRBJ1-4, with D possibly matching TRBD1 (6 bases). The CDR3 loop spans 13 amino acids. The V end lost 3 bases, the J end lost 8 bases, and 10 bases lay between the germline ends. Germline CDR1 and CDR2: SGHTA and FQGNSA. Here the CDR3 DNA reads TGTGCCAGCAGCTTTACTGGGACAGAAAAACTGTTTTTT. Translation: CASSFTGTEKLFF.

The chain has TRBV11-2 and TRBJ2-2; possible D gene TRBD2, 5 bases. The germline V and J ends were trimmed by 0 bases and 10 bases, with 12 bases remaining between them. Germline lookup yields CDR1 SGHAT and CDR2 FQNNGV. The CDR3 is 14 residues long. The CDR3 coding sequence is TGTGCCAGCAGCTTAGATCGCCCCCGGGAGGAGCTGTTTTTT. Protein sequence: CASSLDRPREELFF.

The chain employs TRBV6-1 and TRBJ1-1; no clear D gene. With 1 base removed from V and 5 bases from J, the gap between germline ends came to 17 bases. Germline V gives CDR1 MNHNS, CDR2 SASEGT. CDR3 length: 16 amino acids. The chain's CDR3 is CASSEVLEDERTEAFF. CDR3 DNA: TGTGCCAGCAGTGAAGTCCTGGAGGACGAACGGACTGAAGCTTTCTTT.